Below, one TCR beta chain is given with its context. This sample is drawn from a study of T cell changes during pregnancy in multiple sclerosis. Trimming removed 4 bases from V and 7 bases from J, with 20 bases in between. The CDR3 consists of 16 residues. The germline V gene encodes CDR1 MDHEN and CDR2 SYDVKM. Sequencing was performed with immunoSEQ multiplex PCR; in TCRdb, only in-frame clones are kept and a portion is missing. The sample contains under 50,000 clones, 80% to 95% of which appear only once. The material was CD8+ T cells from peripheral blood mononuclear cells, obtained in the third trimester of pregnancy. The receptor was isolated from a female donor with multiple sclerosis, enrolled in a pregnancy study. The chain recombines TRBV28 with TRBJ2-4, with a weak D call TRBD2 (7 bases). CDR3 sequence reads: CASSYPGGLLRNIQYF. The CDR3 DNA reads TGTGCCAGCAGTTACCCCGGGGGGCTGTTACGGAACATTCAGTACTTC.